Below, 19 T cell receptor beta chains from the same sample are listed, as sequenced in a study of metastatic and nonmetastatic thyroid tumors. Until they underwent thyroid surgery, no patient had received any treatment. TCRdb reprocessed the PCR reads using MiXCR. Here the sample spans 15,000 to 20,000 clones, approximately 20% being singletons. The sample taken for sequencing was adjacent normal tissue. These receptor sequences come from a female donor with papillary thyroid cancer or a benign thyroid nodule (not recorded which). Some clones in this sample may be carry-over from other donors' samples.

This clone came up a few times. The chain couples TRBV15 to TRBJ1-2; the match to TRBD1 covers 9 bases. The CDR3 consists of 14 residues. Per germline, CDR1 LNHNV and CDR2 YYDKDF (reference sequence). V trimming: 4 bases; J trimming: 4 bases; junction bases outside the gene matches: 4. DNA for the CDR3: TGTGCCACCAGCACGGGACAGGGCCGCTATGGCTACACCTTC. Amino acid sequence: CATSTGQGRYGYTF.

By frequency in the sample, this clone is medium-sized. The chain links TRBV28 to TRBJ2-1; tentative D call: TRBD2 (6 bases). The V end lost 6 bases, the J end lost 4 bases, and 10 bases lay between the germline ends. The CDR3 is 13 residues long. From germline, CDR1 is MDHEN and CDR2 SYDVKM. CDR3 sequence (DNA): TGTGCCAGCAGACTAGCTGGGTACAATGAGCAGTTCTTC. Encoded protein: CASRLAGYNEQFF.

This clone has a count of ten or more. At one boundary the junction diverges from the germline segment, which might be a read error. This chain connects TRBV11-1 to TRBJ1-3; no clear D gene. CDR1 is SGHAT and CDR2 is FQDESV in the germline V gene (reference sequence). The length of the CDR3 is 16 residues. CDR3 bases: TGTGCCAGCAGCTTAGGGAGGACCACCTCTGAAAACACCATATATTTT. It translates to CASSLGRTTSENTIYF.

Judged by abundance, this clone is medium-sized. The rearrangement joins TRBV27 to TRBJ1-2; 8 bases fit TRBD1. This CDR3 has 14 residues. J was trimmed by 5 bases and V by 0 bases; bases with no gene match: 2. The germline CDR1 and CDR2 sequences are MNHEY and SMNVEV (reference sequence). The CDR3 DNA is TGTGCCAGCAGTTTATCCCAGGGGGCTTATGGCTACACCTTC. Protein: CASSLSQGAYGYTF.

This clone showed up just a few times. V and J are TRBV12-3 or TRBV12-4 and TRBJ1-2; no firm D call. The ends were cut back, 11 bases at V and 11 bases at J, with 15 bases in the middle. The CDR3 loop spans 10 amino acids. CDR3 sequence (DNA): TGTGCCTTATTCCGGTCAAGGTACACCTTC. The encoded protein is CALFRSRYTF.

By sample share, this clone is medium-sized. J is TRBJ1-3 and V is TRBV12-3 or TRBV12-4; a possible D gene is TRBD1 (5 bases). This CDR3 is 12 amino acids long. V shed 6 bases and J shed 8 bases, with 11 bases lying between them. CDR3 loop: CASRGDGYTIYF. DNA of the CDR3: TGTGCCAGCAGGGGGGACGGTTACACCATATATTTT.

At least ten counts were recorded for this clone. This chain uses TRBV7-3 with TRBJ2-1, with TRBD2 matching 7 bases. Trimming cost V 1 base and J 3 bases; bases outside gene matches: 3. Germline values: CDR1 SGHTA, CDR2 FQGTGA. The CDR3 has 15 amino acids. The CDR3 DNA reads as TGTGCCAGCAGCTTAAGTGGCGGGGGCTACAATGAGCAGTTCTTC. This translates into CASSLSGGGYNEQFF.

This clone was counted only a few times. V usage is TRBV6-1 and J usage is TRBJ2-6; TRBD2 is a possible D gene (6 bases). The V gene lost 6 bases and the J gene lost 1 base, with 10 bases spanning the gap. CDR3 length: 15 residues. Germline V gives CDR1 MNHNS, CDR2 SASEGT. CDR3 nucleotides: TGTGCCAGCAGCGATGCGGGGTCTGGGGCCAACGTCCTGACTTTC. This codes for CASSDAGSGANVLTF.

The gene calls are TRBV27 and TRBJ2-7; D might be TRBD1 (6 bases). This CDR3 spans 15 amino acids. Germline lookup yields CDR1 MNHEY and CDR2 SMNVEV (reference sequence). V shed 7 bases and J shed 6 bases, with 22 bases lying between them. The CDR3 DNA reads TGTGCCAGCAAGAGGAGTGGGACACCCCCCCTCGAGCAGTACTTC. Translation gives CASKRSGTPPLEQYF.

As for this clone: Other DNA variants within this sample encode the same CDR3. The chain joins TRBV5-6 to TRBJ1-2, with D possibly TRBD1 on 6 matching bases. The CDR3 contains 14 residues. The germline V and J ends were trimmed by 4 bases and 4 bases, with 14 bases remaining between them. Germline V gene lookup returns CDR1 SGHDT and CDR2 YYEEEE. The CDR3 DNA reads TGTGCCAGCAGCATCCCAGGGGCGTCCTATGGCTACACCTTC. This codes for CASSIPGASYGYTF.

This clone came up a few times. The chain joins TRBV6-6 to TRBJ1-2; no definite D call. V lost 2 bases, J lost 3 bases, and 13 bases lay in between. This CDR3 spans 15 amino acids. CDR1 is MNHNY, CDR2 SVGAGI, per germline (reference sequence). The DNA for the CDR3 is TGTGCCAGCAGTTACGGTTGGGGTGGCGACTATGGCTACACCTTC. Translated: CASSYGWGGDYGYTF.

This clone came up many times. This rearrangement joins TRBV2 to TRBJ1-3, with TRBD1 matching 7 bases. The CDR3 loop spans 14 amino acids. V lost 5 bases, J lost 2 bases, and 3 bases stayed unmatched. The germline CDR1 and CDR2 sequences are SNHLY and FYNNEI. CDR3 sequence: CASSLDRAGNTIYF. DNA for the CDR3: TGTGCCAGCAGTCTCGACAGGGCTGGAAACACCATATATTTT. The complete variable domain, with remaining parts taken from reference TRBV2 and TRBJ1-3, reads EPEVTQTPSHQVTQMGQEVILRCVPISNHLYFYWYRQILGQKVEFLVSFYNNEISEKSEIFDDQFSVERPDGSNFTLKIRSTKLEDSAMYFCASSLDRAGNTIYFGEGSWLTVV.

This chain links TRBV12-3 or TRBV12-4 with TRBJ2-3, with a possible D match to TRBD1 (5 bases). The CDR3 length is 14 residues. V was shortened by 8 bases and J by 3 bases, with 15 bases between the two germline ends. CDR3 sequence reads: CASSPQARTDTQYF. The CDR3 DNA reads TGTGCCAGCTCCCCACAGGCGAGGACAGATACGCAGTATTTT.

This chain links TRBV11-2 with TRBJ2-2; TRBD2 aligns across 10 bases. Germline assignment: CDR1 SGHAT and CDR2 FQNNGV. This CDR3 is built from 18 residues. The J segment lost 4 bases and the V segment lost 5 bases, leaving 13 bases of the junction unmatched. The CDR3 DNA follows: TGTGCCAGCAGCCCGGGGCGGACTAGCGGCTTTGTCACCGGGGAGCTGTTTTTT. Translated: CASSPGRTSGFVTGELFF.

This clone came up many times. The chain is built from TRBV3-1 and TRBJ2-2; 10 bases fit TRBD2. Germline values: CDR1 LGHDT, CDR2 YNNKEL (reference sequence). The length of the CDR3 is 14 residues. The V gene end was trimmed by 3 bases and the J gene end by 7 bases; junction bases not matched to a gene: 2. CDR3 sequence: CASSHTSGNGELFF. CDR3 DNA sequence: TGTGCCAGCAGCCATACTAGCGGGAACGGGGAGCTGTTTTTT. The variable domain in full, with the rest retrieved from reference TRBV3-1 and TRBJ2-2, is DTAVSQTPKYLVTQMGNDKSIKCEQNLGHDTMYWYKQDSKKFLKIMFSYNNKELIINETVPNRFSPKSPDKAHLNLHINSLELGDSAVYFCASSHTSGNGELFFGEGSRLTVL.

The rearrangement links TRBV3-1 to TRBJ2-7; a weak D match, TRBD2 (5 bases). The CDR3 length is 14 residues. CDR1 LGHDT and CDR2 YNNKEL come from the germline V gene (reference sequence). Trimming pared 4 bases from V and 6 bases from J, leaving 16 bases between. CDR3: CASSPVRAFAEQYF. Written as DNA, the CDR3 is TGTGCCAGCAGCCCAGTGCGGGCCTTCGCCGAGCAGTACTTC.

This clone is medium-sized in the sample. The rearrangement joins TRBV28 to TRBJ2-3; 8 bases match TRBD1. V gave up 7 bases and J gave up 6 bases; unmatched junction bases: 12. Per germline, CDR1 MDHEN and CDR2 SYDVKM. The CDR3 sequence is 15 residues long. CDR3 coding DNA: TGTGCCAGCATGTGGCTGAGGACAGGGAAGGATACGCAGTATTTT. It specifies CASMWLRTGKDTQYF. Full variable domain (rest looked up from reference TRBV28 and TRBJ2-3): DVKVTQSSRYLVKRTGEKVFLECVQDMDHENMFWYRQDPGLGLRLIYFSYDVKMKEKGDIPEGYSVSREKKERFSLILESASTNQTSMYLCASMWLRTGKDTQYFGPGTRLTVL.

This clone has a handful of counts. J is TRBJ2-7 and V is TRBV20-1; D gene unclear. The CDR3 is 11 residues long. The V end was cut by 5 bases, the J end by 5 bases, with 10 bases between. CDR1 is DFQATT, CDR2 SNEGSKA, per germline (reference sequence). DNA for the CDR3: TGCAGTGCTCACAAAGGTAACGAGCAGTACTTC. Translation: CSAHKGNEQYF.

V and J are TRBV12-3 or TRBV12-4 and TRBJ2-1, with TRBD2 matching 12 bases. CDR3 length: 15 residues. V was clipped by 6 bases and J by 2 bases; unmatched bases: 2. In nucleotides, the CDR3 is TGTGCCAGCAGCCCTAGCGGGAGGGCCTACAATGAGCAGTTCTTC. Amino acids: CASSPSGRAYNEQFF.